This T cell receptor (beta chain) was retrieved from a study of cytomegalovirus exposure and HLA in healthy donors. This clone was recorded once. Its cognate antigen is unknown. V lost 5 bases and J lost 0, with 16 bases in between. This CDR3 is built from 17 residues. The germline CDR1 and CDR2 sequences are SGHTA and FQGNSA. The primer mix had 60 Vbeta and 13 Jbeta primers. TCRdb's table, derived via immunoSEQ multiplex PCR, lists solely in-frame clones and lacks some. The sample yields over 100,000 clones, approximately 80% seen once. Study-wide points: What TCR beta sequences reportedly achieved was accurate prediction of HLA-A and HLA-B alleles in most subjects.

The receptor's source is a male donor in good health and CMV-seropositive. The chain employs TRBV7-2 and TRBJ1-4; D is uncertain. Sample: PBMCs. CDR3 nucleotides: TGTGCCAGCAGCACTAGACTGGGAGTAGCAACTAATGAAAAACTGTTTTTT. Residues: CASSTRLGVATNEKLFF.